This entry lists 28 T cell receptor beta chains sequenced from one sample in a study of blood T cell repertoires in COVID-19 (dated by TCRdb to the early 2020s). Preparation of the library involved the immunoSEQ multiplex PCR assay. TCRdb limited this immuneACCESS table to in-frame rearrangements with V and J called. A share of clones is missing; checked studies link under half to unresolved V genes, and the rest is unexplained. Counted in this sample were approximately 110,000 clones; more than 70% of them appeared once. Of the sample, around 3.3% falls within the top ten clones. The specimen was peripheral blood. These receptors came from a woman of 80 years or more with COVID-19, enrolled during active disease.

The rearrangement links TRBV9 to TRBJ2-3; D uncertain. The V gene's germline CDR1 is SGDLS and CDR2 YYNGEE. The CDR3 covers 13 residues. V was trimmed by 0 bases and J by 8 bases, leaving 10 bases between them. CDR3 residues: CASSVDQSGTQYF. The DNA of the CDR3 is TGTGCCAGCAGCGTAGACCAGTCGGGTACGCAGTATTTT.

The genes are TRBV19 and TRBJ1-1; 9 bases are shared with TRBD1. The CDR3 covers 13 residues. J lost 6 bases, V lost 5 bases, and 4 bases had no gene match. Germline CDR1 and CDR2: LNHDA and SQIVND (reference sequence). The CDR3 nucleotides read TGTGCCAGTAGTTTGGGACAGGGTGCTGAAGCTTTCTTT. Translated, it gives CASSLGQGAEAFF.

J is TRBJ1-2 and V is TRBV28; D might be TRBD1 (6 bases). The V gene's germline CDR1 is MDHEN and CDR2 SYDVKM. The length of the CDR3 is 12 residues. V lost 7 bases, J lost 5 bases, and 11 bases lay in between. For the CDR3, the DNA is TGTGCCAGCACACCAGGGGAATATGGCTACACCTTC. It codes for CASTPGEYGYTF.

The CDR3 reads CASRGQGQETQYF. Written as DNA, the CDR3 is TGTGCCAGCAGGGGACAGGGACAAGAGACCCAGTACTTC. The chain combines TRBV12-3 or TRBV12-4 with TRBJ2-5; the match to TRBD1 covers 9 bases. This CDR3 comprises 13 residues. The ends lost 6 bases at V and 2 bases at J; junction bases unmatched: 1.

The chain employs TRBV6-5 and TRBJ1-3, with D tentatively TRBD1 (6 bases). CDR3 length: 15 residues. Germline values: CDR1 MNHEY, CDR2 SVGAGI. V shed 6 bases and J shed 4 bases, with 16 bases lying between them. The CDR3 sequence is CASRRPPGEGNTIYF. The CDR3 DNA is TGTGCCAGCAGACGACCACCAGGGGAGGGAAACACCATATATTTT.

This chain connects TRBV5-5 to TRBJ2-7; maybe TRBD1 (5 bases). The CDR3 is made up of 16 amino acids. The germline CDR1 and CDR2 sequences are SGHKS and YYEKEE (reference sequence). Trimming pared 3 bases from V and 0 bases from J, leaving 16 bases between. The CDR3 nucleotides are TGTGCCAGCAGCTCGCAAATAACAGGTTACTCCTACGAGCAGTACTTC. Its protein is CASSSQITGYSYEQYF.

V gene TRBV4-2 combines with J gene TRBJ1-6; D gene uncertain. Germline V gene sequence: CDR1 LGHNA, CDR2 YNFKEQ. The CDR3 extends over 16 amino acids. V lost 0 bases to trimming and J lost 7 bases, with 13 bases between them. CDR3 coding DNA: TGTGCCAGCAGCCAAGATGACTCTCTGCCCAATTCACCCCTCCACTTT. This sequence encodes CASSQDDSLPNSPLHF.

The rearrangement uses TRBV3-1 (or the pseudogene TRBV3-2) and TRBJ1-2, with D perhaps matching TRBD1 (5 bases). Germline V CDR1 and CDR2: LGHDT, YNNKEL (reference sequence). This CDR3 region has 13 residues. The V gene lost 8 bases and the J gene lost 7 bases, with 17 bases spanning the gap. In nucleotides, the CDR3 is TGTGCCAGCGGGGAGGGACCGGGTGGTGGCTACACCTTC. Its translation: CASGEGPGGGYTF.

The CDR3 spells CASSKREIGETQYF. CDR3 nucleotide sequence: TGTGCCAGCAGCAAGCGGGAGATTGGAGAGACCCAGTACTTC. The chain employs TRBV28 and TRBJ2-5, with 8 bases fitting TRBD2. The CDR3 runs to 14 residues. V shed 6 bases, J shed 4 bases, and the junction held 7 bases outside the gene matches. Germline lookup yields CDR1 MDHEN and CDR2 SYDVKM.

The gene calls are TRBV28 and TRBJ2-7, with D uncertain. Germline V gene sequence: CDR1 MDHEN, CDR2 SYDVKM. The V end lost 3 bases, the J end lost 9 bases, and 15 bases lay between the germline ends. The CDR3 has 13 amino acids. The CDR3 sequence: CASSFSTLLGQYF. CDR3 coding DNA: TGTGCCAGCAGTTTCTCCACTCTGCTCGGGCAGTACTTC.

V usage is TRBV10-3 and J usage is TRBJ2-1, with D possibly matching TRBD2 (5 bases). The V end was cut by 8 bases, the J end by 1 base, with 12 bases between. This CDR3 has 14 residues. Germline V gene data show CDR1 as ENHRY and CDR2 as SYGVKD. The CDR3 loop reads CAIQSGISYNEQFF. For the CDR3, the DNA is TGTGCCATCCAGAGCGGAATTTCCTACAATGAGCAGTTCTTC.

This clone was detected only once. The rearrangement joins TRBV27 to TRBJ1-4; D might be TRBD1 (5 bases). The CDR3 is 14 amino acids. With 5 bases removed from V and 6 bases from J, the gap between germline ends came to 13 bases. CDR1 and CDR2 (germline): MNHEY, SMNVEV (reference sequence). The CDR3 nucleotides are TGTGCCAGCAGTCCCTGGGGGGGGGATGAAAAACTGTTTTTT. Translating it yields CASSPWGGDEKLFF.

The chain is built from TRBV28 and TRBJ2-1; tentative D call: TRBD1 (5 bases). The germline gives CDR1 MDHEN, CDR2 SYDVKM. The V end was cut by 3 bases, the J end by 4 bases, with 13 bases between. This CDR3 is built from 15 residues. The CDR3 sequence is CASSFPPPGYNEQFF. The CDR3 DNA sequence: TGTGCCAGCAGTTTCCCTCCCCCAGGGTACAATGAGCAGTTCTTC.

DNA of the CDR3: TGTGCCAGCAGCCAGAACGGTCCCTACGAGCAGTACTTC. This encodes CASSQNGPYEQYF. The V gene is TRBV3-1 (or the pseudogene TRBV3-2), the J gene TRBJ2-7; D is undetermined. The CDR3 length is 13 residues. Germline V gene lookup returns CDR1 LGHDT and CDR2 YNNKEL (reference sequence). Trimming took off 3 bases at V and 2 bases at J, with 8 bases between the two ends.

Here the CDR3 reads CASSIEDFDGYTF. The DNA for the CDR3 is TGTGCCAGTAGTATCGAAGACTTCGATGGCTACACCTTC. The chain uses TRBV19 and TRBJ1-2; no firm D call. The V end lost 3 bases, the J end lost 6 bases, and 11 bases lay between the germline ends. The CDR3 contains 13 residues. From germline, CDR1 is LNHDA and CDR2 SQIVND (reference sequence).

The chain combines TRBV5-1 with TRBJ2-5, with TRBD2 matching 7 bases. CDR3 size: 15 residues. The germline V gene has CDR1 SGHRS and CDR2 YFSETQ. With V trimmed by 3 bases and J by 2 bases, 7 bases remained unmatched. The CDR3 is CASSSSSGKQETQYF. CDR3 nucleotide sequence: TGCGCCAGCAGCTCCTCAAGCGGGAAACAAGAGACCCAGTACTTC.

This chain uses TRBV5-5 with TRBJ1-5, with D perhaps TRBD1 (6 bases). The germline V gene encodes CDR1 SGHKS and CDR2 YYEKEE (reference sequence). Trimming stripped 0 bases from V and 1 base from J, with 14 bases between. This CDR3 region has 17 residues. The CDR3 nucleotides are TGTGCCAGCAGCTTGGTATCTGGGGGCATCAGCAATCAGCCCCAGCATTTT. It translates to CASSLVSGGISNQPQHF.

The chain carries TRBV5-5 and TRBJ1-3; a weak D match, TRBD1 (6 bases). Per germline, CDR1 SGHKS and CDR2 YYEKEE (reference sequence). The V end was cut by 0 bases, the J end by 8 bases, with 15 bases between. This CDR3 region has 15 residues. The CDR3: CASSLDGRGLDTIYF. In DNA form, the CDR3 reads TGTGCCAGCAGCTTGGATGGCAGGGGATTGGACACCATATATTTT.

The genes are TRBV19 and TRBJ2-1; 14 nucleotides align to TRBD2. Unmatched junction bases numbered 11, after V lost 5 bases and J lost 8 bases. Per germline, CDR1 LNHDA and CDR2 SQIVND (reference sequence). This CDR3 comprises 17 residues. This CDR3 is CASSDLFGTSGSYEQFF. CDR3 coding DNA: TGTGCCAGTAGTGACTTGTTTGGGACTAGCGGGAGCTATGAGCAGTTCTTC.

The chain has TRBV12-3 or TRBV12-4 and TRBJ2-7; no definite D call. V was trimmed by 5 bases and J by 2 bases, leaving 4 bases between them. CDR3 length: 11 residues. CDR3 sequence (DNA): TGTGCCAGCAGTGCTACCTACGAGCAGTACTTC. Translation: CASSATYEQYF.

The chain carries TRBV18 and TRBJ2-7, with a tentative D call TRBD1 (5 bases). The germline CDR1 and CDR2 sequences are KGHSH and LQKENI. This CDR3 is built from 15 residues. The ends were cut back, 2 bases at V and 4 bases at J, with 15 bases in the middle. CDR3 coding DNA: TGTGCCAGCTCACCAGGGGTAGTTGGGGCATACGAGCAGTACTTC. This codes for CASSPGVVGAYEQYF.

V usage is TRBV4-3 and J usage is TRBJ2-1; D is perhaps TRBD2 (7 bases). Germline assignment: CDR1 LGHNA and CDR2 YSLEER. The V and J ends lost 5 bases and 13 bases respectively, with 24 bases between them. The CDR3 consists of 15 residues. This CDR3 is CASSIRVTGAGEQFF. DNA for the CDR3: TGCGCCAGCAGCATACGCGTGACAGGCGCGGGAGAACAGTTCTTC.

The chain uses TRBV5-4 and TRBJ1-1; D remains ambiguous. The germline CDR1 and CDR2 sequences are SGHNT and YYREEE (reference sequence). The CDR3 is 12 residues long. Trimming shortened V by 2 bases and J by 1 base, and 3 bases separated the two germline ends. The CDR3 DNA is TGTGCCAGCAGCTTTCGGAACACTGAAGCTTTCTTT. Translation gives CASSFRNTEAFF.

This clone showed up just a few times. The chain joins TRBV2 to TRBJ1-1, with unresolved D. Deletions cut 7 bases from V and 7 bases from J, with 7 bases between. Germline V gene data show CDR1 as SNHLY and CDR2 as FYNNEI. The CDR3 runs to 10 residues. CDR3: CASTLSEAFF. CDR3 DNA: TGTGCCAGCACCCTGAGTGAAGCTTTCTTT.

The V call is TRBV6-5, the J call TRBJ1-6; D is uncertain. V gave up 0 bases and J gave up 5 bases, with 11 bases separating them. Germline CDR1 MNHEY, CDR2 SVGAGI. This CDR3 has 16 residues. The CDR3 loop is CASSYSQVIDNSPLHF. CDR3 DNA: TGTGCCAGCAGTTACTCGCAGGTCATCGATAATTCACCCCTCCACTTT.

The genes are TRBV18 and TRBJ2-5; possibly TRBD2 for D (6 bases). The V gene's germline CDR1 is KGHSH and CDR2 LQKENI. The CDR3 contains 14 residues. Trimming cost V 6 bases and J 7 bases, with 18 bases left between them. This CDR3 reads CASSPGLQKGTQYF. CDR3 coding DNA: TGTGCCAGCTCGCCGGGACTTCAGAAGGGGACCCAGTACTTC.

The CDR3 loop is CASSLRVGTSGRTGEQYF. The CDR3 bases are TGTGCCAGCAGCCTTCGGGTTGGGACTAGCGGGAGAACAGGCGAGCAGTACTTC. The chain recombines TRBV21-1 with TRBJ2-7; TRBD2, as called in the table, went unchecked against the DNA. TRBV21-1 counts as a pseudogene. The CDR3 length is 18 residues.

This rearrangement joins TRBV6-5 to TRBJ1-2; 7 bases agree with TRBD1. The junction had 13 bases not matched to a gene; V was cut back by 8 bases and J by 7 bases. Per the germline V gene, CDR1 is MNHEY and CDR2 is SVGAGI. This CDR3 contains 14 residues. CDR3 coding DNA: TGTGCCAGCCTAACTTTTGGACAGGTGGCTGGCTACACCTTC. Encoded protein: CASLTFGQVAGYTF.